The 15 T cell receptor beta chains below come from one sample, sequenced in a study of cytomegalovirus exposure and HLA in healthy donors (dated by TCRdb to the late 2010s). Library prep was done by the immunoSEQ multiplex PCR assay. For the multiplex PCR, a mixture combining 60 forward primers for TCR Vbeta segments and 13 reverse primers for TCR Jbeta segments was used. TCRdb retrieved this table from immuneACCESS and kept in-frame rearrangements only. Not all clones are present; in checked studies, unresolved V genes account for under half, and no reason is known for the remainder. The sample includes around 78,000 clones, with about four fifths observed a single time. The biggest ten clones account for approximately 2.4% of the sample. The specimen was PBMCs. The receptors were sampled from a woman between 50 and 59 years old in good health and CMV-seronegative.

The gene calls are TRBV27 and TRBJ2-1; 7 bases agree with TRBD2. In germline, CDR1 is MNHEY, CDR2 SMNVEV (reference sequence). The length of the CDR3 is 15 residues. Trimming took 3 bases from V and 8 from J; bases not matched to a gene: 10. As DNA, the CDR3 is TGTGCCAGCAGTTTCGTCGGACTAGGTACCCATGAGCAGTTCTTC. This translates into CASSFVGLGTHEQFF.

In the case of this clone: This sample also contains other DNA sequences that code for the same CDR3. V gene TRBV28 combines with J gene TRBJ1-1, with D unresolved. Germline V CDR1 and CDR2: MDHEN, SYDVKM. The V end lost 3 bases, the J end lost 1 base, and 3 bases lay between the germline ends. The CDR3 is 12 amino acids. The CDR3 DNA reads TGTGCCAGCAGTTTCCGGAACACTGAAGCTTTCTTT. Amino acids: CASSFRNTEAFF.

The genes are TRBV7-2 and TRBJ1-2; D may be TRBD1 (5 bases). Germline CDR1 SGHTA, CDR2 FQGNSA. V lost 1 base and J 4 bases, leaving 13 bases between the germline ends. The CDR3 has 15 residues. The CDR3 is CASSLEVAGPYGYTF. The CDR3 DNA reads as TGTGCCAGCAGCTTAGAAGTCGCAGGGCCCTATGGCTACACCTTC.

This clone was picked up one time. The chain joins TRBV5-5 to TRBJ2-7; TRBD2 matches at 8 bases. The CDR3 has 14 amino acids. The germline CDR1 and CDR2 sequences are SGHKS and YYEKEE (reference sequence). The junction had 5 bases not matched to a gene; V was cut back by 2 bases and J by 4 bases. In nucleotides, the CDR3 is TGTGCCAGCAGCTTCAGCGGGAGAGGTTACGAGCAGTACTTC. This gives the protein CASSFSGRGYEQYF.

The J gene is TRBJ2-6, the V gene TRBV9; D perhaps matches TRBD1 (6 bases). Trimming stripped 2 bases from V and 2 bases from J, with 26 bases between. This CDR3 has 21 amino acids. Germline V gives CDR1 SGDLS, CDR2 YYNGEE. The CDR3 nucleotides read TGTGCCAGCAGCGTGGCCGGGGACAATTACCTATCGGGTCCTGGGGCCAACGTCCTGACTTTC. Translated, it gives CASSVAGDNYLSGPGANVLTF.

The chain combines TRBV15 with TRBJ2-7; D gene ambiguous. The CDR3 length is 13 residues. Trimming cost V 6 bases and J 6 bases, with 15 bases left between them. Per the germline V gene, CDR1 is LNHNV and CDR2 is YYDKDF (reference sequence). The CDR3 is CATSLSRPLEQYF. CDR3 in DNA: TGTGCCACCAGTCTCTCTAGGCCTCTCGAGCAGTACTTC. Based on the CDR3 plus reference TRBV15 and TRBJ2-7, the full variable domain is DAMVIQNPRYQVTQFGKPVTLSCSQTLNHNVMYWYQQKSSQAPKLLFHYYDKDFNNEADTPDNFQSRRPNTSFCFLDIRSPGLGDTAMYLCATSLSRPLEQYFGPGTRLTVT.

This sequence joins TRBV28 and TRBJ1-4; a possible D gene is TRBD1 (6 bases). The CDR3 is 15 residues long. Trimming took 6 bases from V and 0 from J, leaving 11 bases between them. Germline CDR1 is MDHEN and CDR2 is SYDVKM. In DNA form, the CDR3 reads TGTGCCAGCAGGAAAGACAGGACAACTAATGAAAAACTGTTTTTT. Translated: CASRKDRTTNEKLFF.

The chain recombines TRBV5-6 with TRBJ1-2, with a tentative D call TRBD1 (6 bases). In germline, CDR1 is SGHDT, CDR2 YYEEEE. Trimming stripped 0 bases from V and 5 bases from J, with 17 bases between. The CDR3 runs to 16 residues. Here the CDR3 DNA reads TGTGCCAGCAGCTTGGCGACAGGAGTACTCTCATATGGCTACACCTTC. As protein: CASSLATGVLSYGYTF.

V gene TRBV5-5 combines with J gene TRBJ1-5; 7 bases are shared with TRBD1. J was trimmed by 4 bases and V by 4 bases; bases with no gene match: 8. CDR1 and CDR2 from the germline V gene are SGHKS and YYEKEE (reference sequence). This CDR3 comprises 15 residues. CDR3 nucleotides: TGTGCCAGCAGCGACACTCGACAGGGTAATCAGCCCCAGCATTTT. Amino acid sequence: CASSDTRQGNQPQHF.

The genes are TRBV19 and TRBJ2-3; 12 bases are a match to TRBD2. CDR1 and CDR2 (germline): LNHDA, SQIVND (reference sequence). The CDR3 covers 14 residues. V shed 9 bases, J shed 5 bases, and the junction held 6 bases outside the gene matches. In DNA, the CDR3 is TGTGCCAGCAGACTAGCGGGAGAATTAGATACGCAGTATTTT. Its translation is CASRLAGELDTQYF.

This clone appeared once. V gene TRBV5-6 combines with J gene TRBJ2-1; D possibly corresponds to TRBD1 (7 bases). Germline V lookup: CDR1 SGHDT, CDR2 YYEEEE. The CDR3 runs 16 residues. V dropped 4 bases and J dropped 5 bases, with 19 bases sitting between them. The CDR3: CASSPSAGQRDNEQFF. CDR3 coding DNA: TGTGCCAGCAGCCCCAGCGCGGGACAGCGAGACAATGAGCAGTTCTTC.

This chain connects TRBV4-1 to TRBJ1-1; possible D gene TRBD1, 6 bases. The V and J ends lost 4 bases and 1 base respectively, with 10 bases between them. The CDR3 runs 14 residues. Germline loops: CDR1 MGHRA, CDR2 YSYEKL. CDR3 DNA: TGCGCCAGCAGCCTCGGACAGTCGAACACTGAAGCTTTCTTT. Translation gives CASSLGQSNTEAFF.

The V call is TRBV7-6, the J call TRBJ2-5; maybe TRBD2 (5 bases). The V gene lost 4 bases and the J gene lost 5 bases, with 17 bases spanning the gap. CDR3 length: 15 residues. Germline lookup yields CDR1 SGHVS and CDR2 FNYEAQ. In DNA, the CDR3 is TGTGCCAGCAGCTATATCGGAGGTCCGCGGGAGACCCAGTACTTC. Protein sequence: CASSYIGGPRETQYF.

This chain joins TRBV15 and TRBJ2-7; the match to TRBD1 covers 9 bases. This CDR3 contains 15 residues. Germline V gene data show CDR1 as LNHNV and CDR2 as YYDKDF (reference sequence). After removal of 1 base from V and 3 bases from J, the junction contained 4 bases not matched to a gene. The CDR3 here is CATSRVTGGNYEQYF. Written as DNA, the CDR3 is TGTGCCACCAGCAGAGTAACAGGGGGCAACTACGAGCAGTACTTC.

J is TRBJ2-1 and V is TRBV29-1, with D possibly matching TRBD2 (5 bases). CDR1 is SQVTM and CDR2 is ANQGSEA in the germline V gene. CDR3 length equals 14 residues. With 4 bases removed from V and 7 bases from J, the gap between germline ends came to 17 bases. Here the CDR3 DNA reads TGCAGCGTTGCCAGCGGAGGACCCCCTAATGAGCAGTTCTTC. This sequence encodes CSVASGGPPNEQFF.